This T cell receptor beta chain was identified during a study of CD8 T cells in ankylosing spondylitis. TCRdb passed the 5' RACE reads through MiXCR, listing each CDR3 protein once. The table shows about 270,000 distinct CDR3 sequences, with roughly 32% occurring only once. This clonotype occurred a few times. Sequenced input: blood, either unsorted or a sorted T cell fraction (not recorded which). The source is a male donor with ankylosing spondylitis or in good health (not recorded which).

CDR3 in DNA: TGTGCCATCAGTGAGTCGGACAGGGGGCTATATGGCTACACCTTC. Translating it yields CAISESDRGLYGYTF. The chain carries TRBV10-3 and TRBJ1-2; 11 bases map to TRBD1. CDR3 length: 15 residues. V trimming: 0 bases; J trimming: 5 bases; junction bases outside the gene matches: 2. The V gene's germline CDR1 is ENHRY and CDR2 SYGVKD.